Sequencing of this T cell receptor (beta chain) was carried out in a study of immune cell composition in non-small cell lung cancer. The CDR3 is 13 residues long. V gave up 6 bases and J gave up 1 base, with 7 bases separating them. Germline V CDR1 and CDR2: SGHRS, YFSETQ. Normal lung was taken at the farthest possible site, at least 3 cm from tumour. Sequencing used immunoSEQ multiplex PCR; TCRdb keeps in-frame clones, though not all of them. This table holds under 3,500 clones, roughly 84% found once. Sample share makes this clone large. The sequenced sample was non-adjacent lung tissue. This chain connects TRBV5-1 to TRBJ2-2; the D gene is possibly TRBD2 (6 bases). The TCR originated in a human donor with non-small cell lung cancer. The CDR3 DNA is TGCGCCAGCACAGCGGGGAACACCGGGGAGCTGTTTTTT. It is translated as CASTAGNTGELFF.